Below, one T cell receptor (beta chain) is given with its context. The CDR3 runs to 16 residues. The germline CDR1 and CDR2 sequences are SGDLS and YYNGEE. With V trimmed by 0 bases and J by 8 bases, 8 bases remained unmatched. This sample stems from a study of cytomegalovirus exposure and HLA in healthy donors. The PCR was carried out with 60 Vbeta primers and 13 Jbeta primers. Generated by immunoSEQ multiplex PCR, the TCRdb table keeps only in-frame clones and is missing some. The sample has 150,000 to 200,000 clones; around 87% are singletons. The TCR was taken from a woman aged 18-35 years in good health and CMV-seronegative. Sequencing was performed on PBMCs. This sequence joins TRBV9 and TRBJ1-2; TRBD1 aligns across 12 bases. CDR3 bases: TGTGCCAGCAGCGTAGCCTCCGGGACAGGGGGCGAAGGCTACACCTTC. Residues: CASSVASGTGGEGYTF.